Below, 10 T cell receptor beta chains from the same sample are listed, as sequenced in a study of synovial regulatory T cells in juvenile arthritis. Sequencing was performed with immunoSEQ multiplex PCR; in TCRdb, only in-frame clones are kept and a portion is missing. The table lists roughly 10,000 clones. The sample consisted of Treg cells from blood. The subset: remaining (HLA-DR-negative) circulating blood Treg cells. Receptor source: a donor aged 2 to 35 with juvenile idiopathic arthritis.

The rearrangement uses TRBV5-1 and TRBJ2-3; lacking DNA, the TRBD2 call made by TCRdb goes unchecked. Germline CDR1 and CDR2: SGHRS and YFSETQ. This CDR3 region has 16 residues. No DNA sequence is on record. CDR3 region: CASSLMTSGSSDTQYF.

V and J are TRBV7-2 and TRBJ2-7. This CDR3 contains 12 residues. DNA is not on record. CDR1 and CDR2 from the germline V gene are SGHTA and FQGNSA. The CDR3 spells CASSLAAIQQYF.

This clone is medium-sized by frequency. The chain uses TRBV28 and TRBJ2-5; the D call of TRBD1 rests on TCRdb alone, since no DNA is present to check it. The V gene's germline CDR1 is MDHEN and CDR2 SYDVKM. The CDR3 loop spans 18 amino acids. No DNA appears here. CDR3 loop: CASSLFSFRDRGRETQYF.

The chain couples TRBV10-3 to TRBJ2-2; TCRdb picks TRBD2, but there is no DNA to check that call. The V gene's germline CDR1 is ENHRY and CDR2 SYGVKD. There are 13 residues in the CDR3. No DNA is given. CDR3 in amino acids: CAISESFLGELFF.

V is TRBV10-3 and J is TRBJ1-4; TCRdb picks TRBD1, but there is no DNA to check that call. The CDR3 is 15 amino acids. No nucleotide data were recorded. Germline V gene lookup returns CDR1 ENHRY and CDR2 SYGVKD. The chain's CDR3 is CAIREDTGGGEKLFF.

This chain connects TRBV7-9 to TRBJ1-5; TCRdb's D gene call, TRBD1, goes unchecked for lack of DNA. Per the germline V gene, CDR1 is SEHNR and CDR2 is FQNEAQ (reference sequence). CDR3 length: 14 residues. No DNA was logged. The CDR3: CASSLTGGNQPQHF.

This CDR3 is CASSQDPGTSFNEQFF. The V call is TRBV4-1, the J call TRBJ2-1; the D call of TRBD2 rests on TCRdb alone, since no DNA is present to check it. The CDR3 runs to 16 residues. No DNA accompanies this entry. Looked up from germline, CDR1 is MGHRA and CDR2 is YSYEKL.

J is TRBJ2-1 and V is TRBV5-3. TRBV5-3 is reported as an ORF; its role is uncertain. CDR3 size: 15 residues. The protein alone is recorded here. CDR3 region: CARSLEGSSYNEQFF.

The chain links TRBV5-1 to TRBJ2-1. The CDR3 is 15 residues long. No coding sequence is recorded. Germline V gene data show CDR1 as SGHRS and CDR2 as YFSETQ. CDR3 sequence reads: CASSLGGALGNEQFF.

The chain recombines TRBV29-1 with TRBJ2-1; TCRdb designates TRBD2, a call that cannot be tested without DNA. CDR3 length: 14 residues. The protein alone is recorded here. Germline CDR1 is SQVTM and CDR2 is ANQGSEA. The CDR3: CSASRLAGGNEQFF.